Here is one T cell receptor (beta chain) with its context. Its recognized antigen is unknown. One base away there is no much larger clone; base qualities are not given. The CDR3 regions of human TCRbeta chains were analyzed by immunosequencing. As for the authors' bioinformatics: TCRs in the repertoires were compared against a reference library of SARS-CoV-2-specific TCRs that had been generated with the MIRA antigen-specificity platform. Breadth meant the fraction of unique TCRs that were SARS-CoV-2-associated, whereas depth meant the fraction of total T cells that were SARS-CoV-2-associated. Using the MIRA data, each spike-specific TCR was assigned both to the spike region to which the TCR was reactive and to a CD4 or CD8 class. Log10-transformed breadth and depth values were compared by one-way ANOVA with Sidak's multiple comparisons tests. As stored in TCRdb, this immuneACCESS dataset retains in-frame rearrangements with V and J assigned. A fraction of the clones does not appear; measured against another copy, unresolved V genes explain less than half of the discrepancy, and the remainder lacks a known reason. V, J and clone size were drawn from that table, and D and trimming were deduced from the DNA. This sample holds 150,000 to 200,000 clones; over 80% were observed only once. Around 2.9% of the sample is in the top ten clones.

In the germline V gene, CDR1 corresponds to SGDLS and CDR2 to YYNGEE. CDR3 length: 13 amino acids, cysteine to phenylalanine. Only the CDR3 portion is preserved as DNA: 39 bases, with reading frame beginning at the first base. V lost 5 bases and J lost 4 bases, and the count of bases not matched to a germline gene is 3. This sample was included in a study of T cell responses to AZD1222 COVID-19 vaccine (dated by TCRdb to the early 2020s). Describing the broader study: TCR sequencing covered over 230 trial participants: some 210 given two doses of AZD1222 and around 25 given two doses of MenACWY control vaccine. Trial participants were enrolled by age into 18-55, 56-69 and 70-plus year subgroups, with roughly 150, 30 and 60 TCR-sequenced participants respectively. The paper as a whole reports these results and caveats: Nearly half of unique spike-specific TCRs reportedly recognized epitopes outside regions mutated in the B.1.351 and B.1.1.7 variants. The vaccine-associated CD4 TCRs covered the entire spike protein, and the dominant responses fell in regions 160-218 and 743-854. Because no samples from the day 14 peak response were available, repertoires could be characterized only after the peak T cell response. Conclusions about previously exposed vaccinees are limited because only five or six AZD1222 recipients were SARS-CoV-2 seropositive at baseline. The 56-69-year group was small, and its depth increase did not reach significance, likely because of low power. Most participants were white British and females outnumbered males, and the authors suggested that clonal diversity may have been underestimated. Spike-specific TCR breadth and depth rose significantly after two AZD1222 doses compared with day 0 and with MenACWY recipients.

The time point label, as the study defines it: baseline before first vaccination. Sample treatment or condition, as interpreted from the label and publication: meningococcal conjugate vaccine given as trial control. Vaccinee samples came from UK trials COV001 and COV002, including a single-blind randomized controlled phase 2/3 trial of AZD1222 (ChAdOx1 nCoV-19) in healthy adults. For TCRbeta chain sequencing, PBMC samples from trial participants were taken at day 0 and at day 28 after the second dose. The sequencing here drew on peripheral blood, taken on day 0 of MenACWY control vaccination. Recombination connected TRBV9 to TRBJ1-3; TRBD1 matches 7 bases in the middle. The sequence derives from an adult in good health. The CDR3 amino acid sequence is: CASRGTVGNTIYF. The bases are TGTGCCAGCAGAGGGACAGTCGGAAACACCATATATTTT.